The source of this T cell receptor (beta chain) is a study of blood T cell repertoires in COVID-19. The CDR3 consists of 13 residues. With V trimmed by 3 bases and J by 4 bases, 1 base remained unmatched. In germline, CDR1 is SGHTA, CDR2 FQGTGA. TCRdb's table, derived via immunoSEQ multiplex PCR, lists solely in-frame clones and lacks some. The sample has 300,000 to 450,000 clones; over 75% are singletons. This clone was observed a few times. This sample also contains other DNA sequences that code for the same CDR3. This receptor was obtained from a man between 18 and 29 years old who had recovered from COVID-19. The genes are TRBV7-3 and TRBJ2-3; 7 bases are a match to TRBD2. The sequenced sample was PBMCs or T cells enriched from blood (not recorded which). The CDR3 here is CASSFAGADTQYF. DNA of the CDR3: TGTGCCAGCAGCTTTGCGGGAGCAGATACGCAGTATTTT.